This is a list of T cell receptor beta chains from one sample in a study of T cells after posttransplantation cyclophosphamide. Clones were sequenced by immunoSEQ multiplex PCR, and TCRdb holds only the in-frame ones, with some missing. The table has approximately 10,000 clones, over 70% seen once. The starting material was PBMCs, obtained about 380 days after allogeneic stem cell transplant with calcineurin inhibitor and methotrexate. These receptors originate from a male patient aged 30 to 39 who received an allogeneic stem cell transplant from an unrelated donor, was CMV-positive, and had acute GVHD only. A subset of T cells may come from the graft donor. Both conserved end residues are part of each CDR3.

v_call,j_call,cdr3_aa
TRBV4-3,TRBJ1-1,CASSQERGTNTEAFF
TRBV2,TRBJ2-7,CASSLERTTSYEQYF
TRBV6-5,TRBJ2-2,CASSYTDFNTGELFF
TRBV6-5,TRBJ1-1,CASSLSMSPNTEAFF
TRBV4-1,TRBJ2-5,CASSPETTRETQYF
TRBV18,TRBJ1-1,CASSPETGGRTEAFF
TRBV6-6,TRBJ1-5,CASSGSDHQPQHF
TRBV2,TRBJ2-7,CASTGGTGRGAFYEQYF
TRBV6-5,TRBJ2-1,CASSYNHQGAEQFF
TRBV13,TRBJ2-7,CASSSGLILYEQYF
TRBV18,TRBJ2-1,CASSPQVQVLNPYNEQFF
TRBV6-5,TRBJ1-5,CATRQGVSQHF
TRBV7-6,TRBJ2-7,CASSSWGTSGYEQYF
TRBV6-5,TRBJ1-2,CASSYEEGVGGYTF
TRBV7-2,TRBJ1-5,CASSPGQNNQPQHF
TRBV7-9,TRBJ2-1,CASSGLNSYNEQFF
TRBV5-1,TRBJ1-4,CASSGDSGKLFF
TRBV6-4,TRBJ2-2,CASSVNTNTGELFF
TRBV6-1,TRBJ2-2,CASSEQSQVTGELFF
TRBV27,TRBJ1-5,CASSFNNQPQHF
TRBV7-9,TRBJ2-7,CASSTRPRTGEKYEQYF
TRBV5-1,TRBJ2-3,CASSLYLGLAGTDTQYF
TRBV7-9,TRBJ1-1,CASSSQTGTEAFF